This section outlines one TCR beta chain sequence together with its context. Original methodology: From reference gene primer amplification, estimates of nucleated cell counts were derived. Clones were read by immunoSEQ multiplex PCR, and TCRdb kept only the in-frame ones, dropping some. The D gene and trimming were derived from the DNA, and the V and J assignments and clone size from that table. The profile shows approximately 90,000 clones, 70% to 90% of them singletons. J was trimmed by 6 bases and V by 2 bases; bases with no gene match: 9. Germline V lookup: CDR1 SGHNT, CDR2 YYREEE (reference sequence). The CDR3 is 15 residues long. This sample is part of a study of blood T cell repertoires in COVID-19.

V and J are TRBV5-4 and TRBJ2-7; TRBD1 matches at 9 bases. Material: peripheral blood. This receptor was taken from a woman at least 80 years old with acute or convalescent COVID-19. CDR3 sequence (DNA): TGTGCCAGCAGCTTCGTAGGGACAGGGAAATCCGAGCAGTACTTC. Its protein product is CASSFVGTGKSEQYF.